This T cell receptor (beta chain) was recorded in a study of blood T cell repertoires in COVID-19 (dated by TCRdb to 2019 to 2021). About the study as a whole: The collaborator samples originated in the United States, Italy and Spain and spanned the acute and convalescent phases of COVID-19. The prospective study material was composed of cDNA or gDNA derived from T cells, B-cell-depleted T cells, or PBMCs. The dataset comprised deeply sampled blood TCRbeta repertoires from subjects exposed to, actively infected with, or recovered from COVID-19. The repertoires were released in a freely available public database intended as a resource for research on the immune response to SARS-CoV-2. The samples were drawn from the first 160 participants of the ongoing ImmuneRACE study and from 1,254 subjects provided by 6 global collaborators. The sample metadata nearly always contained a de-identified subject ID, COVID-19 status, age in years and sex. Where available, HLA class I and class II types were taken from metadata supplied by the sample provider and were not determined by assay-based typing. Here is what the overall study found, with its caveats: The quantity of clinical and demographic metadata differed by source and by participant and was supplied without curation.

TCRbeta CDR3 regions were amplified from genomic DNA using the immunoSEQ Assay, a bias-controlled multiplex PCR. From the authors' description of their analysis: The number of nucleated cells in each sample was estimated by amplification of reference gene primers within the assay. To quantify the absolute abundance of each unique TCRbeta CDR3 rearrangement, sequence reads were collapsed and filtered. Productive Simpson clonality was computed per sample as the square root of Simpson's diversity index over productive rearrangements. TCRdb mirrors the immuneACCESS table, restricted to in-frame sequences. Some clones are absent from its copies; in checked studies, under half trace to an unresolved V gene, and the reason for the others is unknown. That table furnishes V, J and clone size, whereas the DNA furnished D and trimming. In all, the sample holds roughly 17,000 clones, and around 92% of those were seen once. In total, the top ten clones hold less than 6% of the sample.

Each collaborating institution followed its own protocols to collect whole blood in K2EDTA tubes. For TCRbeta analysis, collaborators shipped samples in one of three forms: frozen whole blood, isolated PBMCs, or DNA extracted from either of those sample types. With respect to this clone: No antigen is known for it. Within one base of it there is no much larger clone, and no base qualities were kept.

Trimming takes 5 bases from V and 5 bases from J, and the germline ends sit 5 bases apart. CDR3 length: 11 amino acids, cysteine to phenylalanine. The retained sequence is limited to the CDR3, 33 bases, with the frame set at the first base. CDR1 and CDR2 are read off the germline V gene as KGHDR and SFDVKD. In this chain, TRBV24-1 is recombined with TRBJ1-2, with the D gene too uncertain to name. The clonotype was recovered from a human donor in a cohort sampled during active COVID-19. Source material: peripheral blood. Here is the DNA: TGTGCCACCAGTGGGCGGTATGGCTACACCTTC. Protein translation: CATSGRYGYTF.